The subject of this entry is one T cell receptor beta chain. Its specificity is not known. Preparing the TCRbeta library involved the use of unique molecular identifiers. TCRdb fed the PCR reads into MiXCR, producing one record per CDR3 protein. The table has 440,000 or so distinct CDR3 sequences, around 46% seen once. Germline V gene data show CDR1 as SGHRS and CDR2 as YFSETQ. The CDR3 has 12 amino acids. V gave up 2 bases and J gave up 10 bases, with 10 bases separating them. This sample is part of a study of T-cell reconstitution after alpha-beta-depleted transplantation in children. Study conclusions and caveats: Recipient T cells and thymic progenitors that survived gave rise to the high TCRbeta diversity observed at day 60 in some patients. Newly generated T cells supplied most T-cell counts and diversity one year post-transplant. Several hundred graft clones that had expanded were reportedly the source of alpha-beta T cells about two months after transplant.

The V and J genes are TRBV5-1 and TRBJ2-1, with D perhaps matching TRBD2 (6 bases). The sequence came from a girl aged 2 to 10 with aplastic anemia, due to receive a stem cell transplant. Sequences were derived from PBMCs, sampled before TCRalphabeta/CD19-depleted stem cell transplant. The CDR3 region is CASSFRGSEQFF. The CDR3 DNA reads TGCGCCAGCAGCTTTCGGGGGAGCGAGCAGTTCTTC. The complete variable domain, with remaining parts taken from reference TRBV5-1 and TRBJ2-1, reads KAGVTQTPRYLIKTRGQQVTLSCSPISGHRSVSWYQQTPGQGLQFLFEYFSETQRNKGNFPGRFSGRQFSNSRSEMNVSTLELGDSALYLCASSFRGSEQFFGPGTRLTVL.